This TCR beta chain was captured in a study of blood T cell repertoires in COVID-19. Study details: PBMCs, B-cell-depleted T cells, or T cells provided the cDNA or gDNA that made up the material.

Germline loops: CDR1 SGHTA, CDR2 FQGTGA. The germline V and J ends were trimmed by 3 bases and 3 bases, with 8 bases remaining between them. This CDR3 comprises 13 residues. As handled by the study authors: Reference gene primers were amplified, and this amplification served to estimate nucleated cell counts. Here immunoSEQ multiplex PCR was the method, and the copy in TCRdb shows in-frame clones only, minus some. V and J calls and clone size are as listed in that table; D and trimming were resolved from the DNA. The table lists tens of thousands of clones, about four fifths of them singletons. V is TRBV7-3 and J is TRBJ1-1, with D unclear. This sequence was found in a human donor in a cohort sampled during active COVID-19. The sequencing sample was made of peripheral blood. CDR3 nucleotide sequence: TGTGCCAGCAGCTTGTGGAGGGACACTGAAGCTTTCTTT. As protein: CASSLWRDTEAFF.